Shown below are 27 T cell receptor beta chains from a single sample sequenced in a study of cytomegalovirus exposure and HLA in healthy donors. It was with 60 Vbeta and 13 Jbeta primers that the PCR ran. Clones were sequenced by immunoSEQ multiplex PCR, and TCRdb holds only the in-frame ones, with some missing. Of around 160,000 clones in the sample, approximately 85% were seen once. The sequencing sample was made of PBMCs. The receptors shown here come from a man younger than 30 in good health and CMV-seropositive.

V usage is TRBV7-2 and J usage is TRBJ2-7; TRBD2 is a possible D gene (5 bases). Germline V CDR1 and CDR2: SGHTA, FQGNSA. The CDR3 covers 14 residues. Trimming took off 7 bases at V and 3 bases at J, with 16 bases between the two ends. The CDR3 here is CASTGGQAYYEQYF. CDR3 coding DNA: TGTGCCAGCACCGGAGGCCAGGCTTACTACGAGCAGTACTTC.

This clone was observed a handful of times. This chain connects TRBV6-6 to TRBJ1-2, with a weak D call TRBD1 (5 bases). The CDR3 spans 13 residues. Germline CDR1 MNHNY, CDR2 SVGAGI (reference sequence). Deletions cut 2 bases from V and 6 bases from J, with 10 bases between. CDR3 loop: CASSYGIRDGYTF. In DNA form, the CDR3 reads TGTGCCAGCAGTTACGGGATCAGGGATGGCTACACCTTC.

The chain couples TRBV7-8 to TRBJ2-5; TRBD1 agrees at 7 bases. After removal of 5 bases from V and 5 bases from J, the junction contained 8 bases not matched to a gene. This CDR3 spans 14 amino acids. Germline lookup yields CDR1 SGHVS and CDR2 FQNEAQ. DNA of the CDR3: TGTGCCAGCAGCCCTGTACAGGGGATCGAGACCCAGTACTTC. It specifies CASSPVQGIETQYF.

CDR3: CASSLGQGRGYGYTF. The DNA of the CDR3 is TGTGCCAGCAGTTTGGGACAGGGGAGGGGCTATGGCTACACCTTC. The chain is built from TRBV27 and TRBJ1-2, with 10 bases fitting TRBD1. The CDR3 has 15 amino acids. The ends lost 3 bases at V and 4 bases at J; junction bases unmatched: 5. Germline lookup yields CDR1 MNHEY and CDR2 SMNVEV (reference sequence).

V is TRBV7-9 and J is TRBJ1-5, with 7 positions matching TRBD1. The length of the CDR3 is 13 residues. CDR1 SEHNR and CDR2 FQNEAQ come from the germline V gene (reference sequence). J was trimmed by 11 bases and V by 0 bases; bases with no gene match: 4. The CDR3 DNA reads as TGTGCCAGCAGCTTAGCGACAGGGCCGACCCAGCATTTT. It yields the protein CASSLATGPTQHF.

The CDR3 DNA reads TGTGCCAGCAGCCGAGGGACTAGCGGGGGGACGAATGAGCAGTTCTTC. This codes for CASSRGTSGGTNEQFF. V is TRBV14 and J is TRBJ2-1; 15 bases match TRBD2. The V and J ends lost 4 bases and 7 bases, in that order; junction bases with no gene match: 5. The CDR3 contains 16 residues. CDR1 is SGHDN and CDR2 is FVKESK in the germline V gene.

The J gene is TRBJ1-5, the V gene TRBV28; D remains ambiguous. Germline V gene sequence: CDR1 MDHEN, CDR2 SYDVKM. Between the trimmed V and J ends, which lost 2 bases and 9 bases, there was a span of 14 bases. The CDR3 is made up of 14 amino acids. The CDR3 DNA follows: TGTGCCAGCAGTTTAACAGACACCCCAAGGCCCCAGCATTTT. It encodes CASSLTDTPRPQHF. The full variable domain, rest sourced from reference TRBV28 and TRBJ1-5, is DVKVTQSSRYLVKRTGEKVFLECVQDMDHENMFWYRQDPGLGLRLIYFSYDVKMKEKGDIPEGYSVSREKKERFSLILESASTNQTSMYLCASSLTDTPRPQHFGDGTRLSIL.

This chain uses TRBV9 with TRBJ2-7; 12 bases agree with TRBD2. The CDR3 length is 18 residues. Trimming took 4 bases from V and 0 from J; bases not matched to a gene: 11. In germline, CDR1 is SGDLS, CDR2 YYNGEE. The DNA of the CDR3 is TGTGCCAGCAGCCCTACCCCCTTACTAGCGGGGGGCTCCTACGAGCAGTACTTC. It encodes CASSPTPLLAGGSYEQYF. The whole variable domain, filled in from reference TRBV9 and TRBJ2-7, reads DSGVTQTPKHLITATGQRVTLRCSPRSGDLSVYWYQQSLDQGLQFLIQYYNGEERAKGNILERFSAQQFPDLHSELNLSSLELGDSALYFCASSPTPLLAGGSYEQYFGPGTRLTVT.

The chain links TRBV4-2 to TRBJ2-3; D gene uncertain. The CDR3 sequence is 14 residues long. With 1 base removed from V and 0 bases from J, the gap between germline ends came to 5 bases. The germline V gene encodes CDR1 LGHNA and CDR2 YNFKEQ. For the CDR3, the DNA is TGTGCCAGCAGCCAAGGGCCAAGCACAGATACGCAGTATTTT. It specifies CASSQGPSTDTQYF.

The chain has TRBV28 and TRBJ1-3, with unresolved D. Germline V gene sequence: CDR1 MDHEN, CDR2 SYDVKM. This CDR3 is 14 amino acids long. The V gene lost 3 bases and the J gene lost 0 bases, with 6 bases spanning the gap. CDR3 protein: CASSFDTSGNTIYF. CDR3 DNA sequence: TGTGCCAGCAGTTTCGACACCTCTGGAAACACCATATATTTT.

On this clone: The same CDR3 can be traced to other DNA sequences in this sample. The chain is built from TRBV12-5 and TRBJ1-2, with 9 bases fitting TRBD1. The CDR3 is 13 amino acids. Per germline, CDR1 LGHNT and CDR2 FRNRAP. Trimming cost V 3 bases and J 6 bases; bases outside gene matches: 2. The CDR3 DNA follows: TGTGCTAGTGGTTTCGGGACAGGGAATGGCTACACCTTC. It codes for CASGFGTGNGYTF.

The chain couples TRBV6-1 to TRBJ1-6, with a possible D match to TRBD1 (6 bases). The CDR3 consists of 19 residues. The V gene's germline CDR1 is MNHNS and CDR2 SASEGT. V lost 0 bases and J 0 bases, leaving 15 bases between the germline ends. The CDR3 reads CASSEALRQASSYNSPLHF. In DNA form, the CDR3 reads TGTGCCAGCAGTGAAGCGCTTCGACAGGCCAGCTCCTATAATTCACCCCTCCACTTT.

The CDR3 nucleotides are TGTGCCAGTAGTATTTTACCTACCAACACTGAAGCTTTCTTT. This sequence encodes CASSILPTNTEAFF. The chain employs TRBV19 and TRBJ1-1; the D is unclear. The length of the CDR3 is 14 residues. Germline V gene sequence: CDR1 LNHDA, CDR2 SQIVND (reference sequence). V was pared by 3 bases and J by 2 bases, with 10 bases between.

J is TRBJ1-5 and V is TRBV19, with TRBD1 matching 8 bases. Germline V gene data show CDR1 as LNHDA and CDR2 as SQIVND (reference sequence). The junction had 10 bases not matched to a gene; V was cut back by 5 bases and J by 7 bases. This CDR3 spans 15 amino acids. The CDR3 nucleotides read TGTGCCAGTAGTTCGAGCAGGGGGCTAGGGCAGCCCCAGCATTTT. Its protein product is CASSSSRGLGQPQHF.

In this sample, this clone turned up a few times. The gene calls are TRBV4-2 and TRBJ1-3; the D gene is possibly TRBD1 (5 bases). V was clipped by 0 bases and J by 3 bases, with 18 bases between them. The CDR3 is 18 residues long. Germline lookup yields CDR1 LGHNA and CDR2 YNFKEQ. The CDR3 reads CASSQDWAWIGVGNTIYF. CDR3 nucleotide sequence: TGTGCCAGCAGCCAAGATTGGGCTTGGATAGGGGTTGGAAACACCATATATTTT.

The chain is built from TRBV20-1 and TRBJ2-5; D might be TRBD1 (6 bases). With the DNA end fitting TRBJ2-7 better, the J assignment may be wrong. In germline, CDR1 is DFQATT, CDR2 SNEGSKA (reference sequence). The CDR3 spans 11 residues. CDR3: CSARRDTEQYF. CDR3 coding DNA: TGCAGTGCTAGACGGGACACCGAGCAGTACTTC.

The CDR3 region is CASSHQASGDYGYTF. CDR3 DNA sequence: TGCGCCAGCAGCCACCAGGCGTCGGGAGACTATGGCTACACCTTC. The chain employs TRBV4-1 and TRBJ1-2; D ambiguous. Between the trimmed V and J ends, which lost 3 bases and 3 bases, there was a span of 14 bases. Germline V gene sequence: CDR1 MGHRA, CDR2 YSYEKL. This CDR3 has 15 residues.

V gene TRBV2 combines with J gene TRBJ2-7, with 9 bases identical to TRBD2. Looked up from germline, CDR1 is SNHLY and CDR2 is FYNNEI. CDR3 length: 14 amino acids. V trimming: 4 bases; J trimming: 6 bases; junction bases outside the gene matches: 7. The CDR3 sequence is CASSGLAGSGEQYF. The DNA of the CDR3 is TGTGCCAGCAGTGGGCTAGCGGGGTCTGGCGAGCAGTACTTC. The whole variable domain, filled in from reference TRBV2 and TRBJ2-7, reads EPEVTQTPSHQVTQMGQEVILRCVPISNHLYFYWYRQILGQKVEFLVSFYNNEISEKSEIFDDQFSVERPDGSNFTLKIRSTKLEDSAMYFCASSGLAGSGEQYFGPGTRLTVT.

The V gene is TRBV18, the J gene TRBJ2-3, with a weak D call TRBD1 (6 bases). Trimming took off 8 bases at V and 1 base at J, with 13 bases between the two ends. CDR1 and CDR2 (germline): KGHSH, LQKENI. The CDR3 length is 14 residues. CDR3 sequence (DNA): TGTGCCAGCGGGGCGCCAGGGGGCACAGATACGCAGTATTTT. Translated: CASGAPGGTDTQYF.

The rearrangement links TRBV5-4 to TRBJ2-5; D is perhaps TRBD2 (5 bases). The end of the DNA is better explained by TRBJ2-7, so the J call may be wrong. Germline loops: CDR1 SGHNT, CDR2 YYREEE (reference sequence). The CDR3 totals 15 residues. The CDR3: CASSDLSGGLYEQYF. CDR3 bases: TGTGCCAGCAGTGACCTCTCTGGAGGCCTCTACGAGCAGTACTTC.

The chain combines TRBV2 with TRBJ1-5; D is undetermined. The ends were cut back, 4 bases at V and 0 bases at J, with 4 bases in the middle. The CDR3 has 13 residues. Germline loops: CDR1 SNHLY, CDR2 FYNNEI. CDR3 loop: CASSVDSNQPQHF. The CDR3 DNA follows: TGTGCCAGCAGTGTAGATAGCAATCAGCCCCAGCATTTT.

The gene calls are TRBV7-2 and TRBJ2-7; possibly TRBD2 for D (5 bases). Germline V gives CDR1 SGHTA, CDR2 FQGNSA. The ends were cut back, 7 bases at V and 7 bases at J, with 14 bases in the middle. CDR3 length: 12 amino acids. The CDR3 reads CASTPGKGEQYF. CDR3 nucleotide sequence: TGTGCCAGCACCCCGGGGAAAGGAGAGCAGTACTTC.

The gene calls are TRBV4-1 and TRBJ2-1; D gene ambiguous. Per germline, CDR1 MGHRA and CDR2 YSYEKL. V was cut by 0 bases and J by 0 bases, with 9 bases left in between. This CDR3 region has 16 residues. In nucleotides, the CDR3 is TGCGCCAGCAGCCAAGATCCGTACAGCTCCTACAATGAGCAGTTCTTC. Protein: CASSQDPYSSYNEQFF.

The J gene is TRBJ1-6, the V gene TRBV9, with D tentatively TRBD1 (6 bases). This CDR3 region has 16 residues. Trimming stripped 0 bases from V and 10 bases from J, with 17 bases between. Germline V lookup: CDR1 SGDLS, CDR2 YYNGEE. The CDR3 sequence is CASSVGAGAEQSPLHF. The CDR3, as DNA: TGTGCCAGCAGCGTAGGTGCAGGGGCAGAGCAATCACCCCTCCACTTT.

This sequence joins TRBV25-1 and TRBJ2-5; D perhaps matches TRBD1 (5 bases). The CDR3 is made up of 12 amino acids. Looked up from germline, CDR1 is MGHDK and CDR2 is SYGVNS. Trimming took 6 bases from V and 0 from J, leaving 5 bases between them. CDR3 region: CASRQDQETQYF. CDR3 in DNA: TGTGCCAGCAGACAGGACCAAGAGACCCAGTACTTC.

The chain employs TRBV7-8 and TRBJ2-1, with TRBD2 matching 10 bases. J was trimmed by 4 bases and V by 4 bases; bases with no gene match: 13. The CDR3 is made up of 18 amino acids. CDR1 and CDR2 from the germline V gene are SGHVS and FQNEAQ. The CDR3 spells CASSSRNAGLAPYNEQFF. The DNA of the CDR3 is TGTGCCAGCAGCTCCCGTAACGCGGGACTAGCGCCGTACAATGAGCAGTTCTTC.

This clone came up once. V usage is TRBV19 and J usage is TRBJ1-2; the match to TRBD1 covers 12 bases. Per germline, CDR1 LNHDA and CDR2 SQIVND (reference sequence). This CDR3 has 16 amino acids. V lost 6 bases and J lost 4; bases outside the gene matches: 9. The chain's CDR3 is CASSSGTGGLGYGYTF. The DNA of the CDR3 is TGTGCCAGTAGCTCCGGGACAGGGGGCTTAGGCTATGGCTACACCTTC.